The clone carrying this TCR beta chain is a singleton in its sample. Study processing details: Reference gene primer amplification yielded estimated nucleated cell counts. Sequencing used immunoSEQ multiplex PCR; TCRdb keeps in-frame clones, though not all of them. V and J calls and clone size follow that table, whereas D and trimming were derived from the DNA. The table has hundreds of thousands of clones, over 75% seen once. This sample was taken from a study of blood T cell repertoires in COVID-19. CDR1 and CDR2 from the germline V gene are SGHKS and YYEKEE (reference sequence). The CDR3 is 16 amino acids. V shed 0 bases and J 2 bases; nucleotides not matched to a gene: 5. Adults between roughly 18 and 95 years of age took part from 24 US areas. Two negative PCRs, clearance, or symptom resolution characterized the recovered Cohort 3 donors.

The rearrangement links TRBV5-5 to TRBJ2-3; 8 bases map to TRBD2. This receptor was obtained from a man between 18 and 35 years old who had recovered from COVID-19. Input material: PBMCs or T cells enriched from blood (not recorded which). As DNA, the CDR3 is TGTGCCAGCAGCTTGGCGCGGGGGGCTACCACAGATACGCAGTATTTT. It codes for CASSLARGATTDTQYF.